The subject of this entry is one T cell receptor beta chain. Its antigen remains unknown. This sample was included in a study of Ad26.COV2.S vaccination and SARS-CoV-2 variants. The wider study: Donor had been placed in the Ad26.COV2.S arm of the COV1001 trial.

Sample treatment: 19 received Ad26.COV2.S at low or high dose, single or two shots; about 5 received placebo; per-sample allocation not given. Specimens were obtained on day 63 following the first vaccine or placebo injection. SARS-CoV-2 spike from the Wuhan strain was encoded by the vaccine, an Ad26 vector. Deletions cut 6 bases from V and 6 bases from J, with 23 bases between. This CDR3 comprises 17 residues. Germline V lookup: CDR1 MNHEY, CDR2 SMNVEV (reference sequence). Study-level points and caveats: Spike-specific responses of CD8+ and CD4+ T cells were reported to display substantial breadth after vaccination.

Some clones are missing from TCRdb's copy, which holds only in-frame ones; the method was immunoSEQ multiplex PCR. The top ten clones hold under 2.5% of a sample with 300,000 to 400,000 clones, approximately 80% of them seen once. The specimen comprised peripheral blood, sampled in a trial of Ad26.COV2.S vaccine versus placebo. J is TRBJ2-2 and V is TRBV27, with D possibly matching TRBD2 (5 bases). This clonotype originated in a person between 18 and 60 years old who received the Ad26.COV2.S COVID-19 vaccine or a placebo. Written as DNA, the CDR3 is TGTGCCAGCAGCCTAAAGGCGGCGAGGGATTGGGCCGGGGAGCTGTTTTTT. Residues: CASSLKAARDWAGELFF.